This T cell receptor beta chain comes out of a study of OX40 agonist ivuxolimab in advanced cancers. This CDR3 is 15 amino acids long. V was shortened by 2 bases and J by 4 bases, with 17 bases between the two germline ends. Germline lookup yields CDR1 GTSNPN and CDR2 SVGIG (reference sequence). Generated by immunoSEQ multiplex PCR, the TCRdb table keeps only in-frame clones and is missing some. This sample has about 80,000 clones; 65% to 90% occur once, and the top ten carry 1.5% to 2%. The material was CD4+ or CD8+ T cells sorted from blood, obtained in a trial of the OX40 agonist ivuxolimab. The V gene is TRBV30, the J gene TRBJ1-2; D might be TRBD1 (6 bases). The source of this sequence is an adult with an advanced solid tumor such as melanoma, head and neck, liver or kidney cancer. Here the CDR3 reads CAWSKRGAGSYGYTF. CDR3 bases: TGTGCCTGGAGTAAAAGGGGGGCAGGGAGCTATGGCTACACCTTC.